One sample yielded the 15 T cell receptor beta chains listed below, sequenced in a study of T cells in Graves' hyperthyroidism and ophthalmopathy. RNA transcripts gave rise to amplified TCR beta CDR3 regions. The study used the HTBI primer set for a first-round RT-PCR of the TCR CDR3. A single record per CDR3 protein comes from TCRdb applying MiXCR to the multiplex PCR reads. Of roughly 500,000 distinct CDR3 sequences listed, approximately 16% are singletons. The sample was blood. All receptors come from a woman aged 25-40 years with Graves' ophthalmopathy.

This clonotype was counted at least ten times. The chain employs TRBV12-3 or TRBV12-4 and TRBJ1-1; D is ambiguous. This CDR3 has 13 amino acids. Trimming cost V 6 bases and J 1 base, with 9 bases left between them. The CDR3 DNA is TGTGCCAGCAGACTCCGGGAGAACACTGAAGCTTTCTTT. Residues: CASRLRENTEAFF.

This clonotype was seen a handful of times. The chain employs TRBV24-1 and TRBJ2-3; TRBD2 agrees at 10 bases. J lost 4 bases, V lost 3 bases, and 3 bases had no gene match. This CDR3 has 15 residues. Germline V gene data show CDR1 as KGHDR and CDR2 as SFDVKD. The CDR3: CATSDLAGVSDTQYF. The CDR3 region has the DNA TGTGCCACCAGTGATCTAGCGGGAGTCTCAGATACGCAGTATTTT.

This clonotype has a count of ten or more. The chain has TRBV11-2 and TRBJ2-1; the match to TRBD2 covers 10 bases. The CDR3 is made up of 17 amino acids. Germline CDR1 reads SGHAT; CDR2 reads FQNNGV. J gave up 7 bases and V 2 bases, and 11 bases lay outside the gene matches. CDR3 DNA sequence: TGTGCCAGCAGCTTAAAACCAGCGGGAGGGCCATGGAATGAGCAGTTCTTC. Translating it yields CASSLKPAGGPWNEQFF.

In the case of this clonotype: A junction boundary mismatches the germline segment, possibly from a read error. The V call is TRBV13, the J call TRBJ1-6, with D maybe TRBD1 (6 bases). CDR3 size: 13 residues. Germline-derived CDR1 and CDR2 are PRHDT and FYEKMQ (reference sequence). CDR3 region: CPSSLDRRSPLHF. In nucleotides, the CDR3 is TGTCCCAGCAGCTTAGACAGGCGTTCACCCCTCCACTTT.

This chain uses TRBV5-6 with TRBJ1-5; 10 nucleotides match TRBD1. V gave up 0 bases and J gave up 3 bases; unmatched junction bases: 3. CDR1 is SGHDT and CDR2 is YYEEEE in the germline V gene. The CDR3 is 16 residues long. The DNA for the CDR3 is TGTGCCAGCAGCTTGGGTGGGACAGGGGTCAATCAGCCCCAGCATTTT. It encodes CASSLGGTGVNQPQHF.

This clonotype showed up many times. CDR3 sequence (DNA): TGTGCCAGCACCAGAACAGGAGCCCAAGAGACCCAGTACTTC. Its protein product is CASTRTGAQETQYF. The rearrangement links TRBV5-5 to TRBJ2-5; TRBD1 is a possible D gene (5 bases). The germline V and J ends were trimmed by 6 bases and 1 base, with 13 bases remaining between them. The CDR3 sequence is 14 residues long. The germline V gene has CDR1 SGHKS and CDR2 YYEKEE (reference sequence).

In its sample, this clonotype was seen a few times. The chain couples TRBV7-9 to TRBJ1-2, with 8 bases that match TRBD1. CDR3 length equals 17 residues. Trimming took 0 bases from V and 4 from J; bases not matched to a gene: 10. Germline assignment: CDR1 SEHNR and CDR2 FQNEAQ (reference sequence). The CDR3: CASSLATPRGRIYGYTF. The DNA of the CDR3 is TGTGCCAGCAGCTTAGCGACGCCCAGGGGGCGGATCTATGGCTACACCTTC.

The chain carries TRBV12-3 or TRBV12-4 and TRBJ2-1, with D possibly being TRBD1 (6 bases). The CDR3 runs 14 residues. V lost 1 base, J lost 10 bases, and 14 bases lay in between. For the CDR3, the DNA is TGTGCCAGCAGTTTAGGGGGACAAGGATACGAGCAGTTCTTC. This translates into CASSLGGQGYEQFF.

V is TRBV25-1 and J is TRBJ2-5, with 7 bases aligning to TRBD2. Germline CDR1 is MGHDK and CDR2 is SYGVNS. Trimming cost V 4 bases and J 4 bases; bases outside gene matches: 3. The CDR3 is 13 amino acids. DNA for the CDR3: TGTGCCAGCAGTGGCTGGGGGGGAGAGACCCAGTACTTC. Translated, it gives CASSGWGGETQYF. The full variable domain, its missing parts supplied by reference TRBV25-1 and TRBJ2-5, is EADIYQTPRYLVIGTGKKITLECSQTMGHDKMYWYQQDPGMELHLIHYSYGVNSTEKGDLSSESTVSRIRTEHFPLTLESARPSHTSQYLCASSGWGGETQYFGPGTRLLVL.

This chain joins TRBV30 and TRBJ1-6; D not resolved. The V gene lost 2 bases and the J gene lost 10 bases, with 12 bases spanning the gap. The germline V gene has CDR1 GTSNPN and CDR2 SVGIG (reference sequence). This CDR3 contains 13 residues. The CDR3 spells CAWSLAPGSPLHF. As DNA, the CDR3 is TGTGCCTGGAGTTTAGCCCCAGGATCACCCCTCCACTTT.

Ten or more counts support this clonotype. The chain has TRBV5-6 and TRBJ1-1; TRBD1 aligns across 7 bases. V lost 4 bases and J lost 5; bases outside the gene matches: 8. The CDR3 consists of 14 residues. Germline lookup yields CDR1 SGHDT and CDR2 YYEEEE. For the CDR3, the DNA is TGTGCCAGCAGCCAGGGGACAGCAAGTACTGAAGCTTTCTTT. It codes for CASSQGTASTEAFF.

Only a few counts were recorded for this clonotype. DNA for the CDR3: TGTGCCAGTAGTACCCATAATCGTCGGGGGGAGTCCTATAATTCACCCCTCCACTTT. Protein sequence: CASSTHNRRGESYNSPLHF. The chain links TRBV19 to TRBJ1-6, with D perhaps TRBD1 (5 bases). This CDR3 has 19 amino acids. Germline loops: CDR1 LNHDA, CDR2 SQIVND (reference sequence). The V end was cut by 4 bases, the J end by 1 base, with 20 bases between. The variable domain in full, completed from reference TRBV19 and TRBJ1-6, reads DGGITQSPKYLFRKEGQNVTLSCEQNLNHDAMYWYRQDPGQGLRLIYYSQIVNDFQKGDIAEGYSVSREKKESFPLTVTSAQKNPTAFYLCASSTHNRRGESYNSPLHFGNGTRLTVT.

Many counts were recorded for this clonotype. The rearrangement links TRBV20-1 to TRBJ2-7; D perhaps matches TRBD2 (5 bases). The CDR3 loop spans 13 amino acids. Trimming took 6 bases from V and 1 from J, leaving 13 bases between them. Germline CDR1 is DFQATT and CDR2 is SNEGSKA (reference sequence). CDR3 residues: CSARTGESYEQYF. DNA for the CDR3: TGCAGTGCCAGGACTGGAGAGTCCTACGAGCAGTACTTC.

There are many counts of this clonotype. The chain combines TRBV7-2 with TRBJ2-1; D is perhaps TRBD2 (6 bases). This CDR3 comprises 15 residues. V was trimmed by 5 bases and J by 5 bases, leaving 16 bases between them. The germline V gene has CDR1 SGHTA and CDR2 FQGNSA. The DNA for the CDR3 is TGTGCCAGCAGCCCTGGGGGAGGTGGTGACAATGAGCAGTTCTTC. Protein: CASSPGGGGDNEQFF. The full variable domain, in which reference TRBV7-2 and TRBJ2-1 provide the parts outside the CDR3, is GAGVSQSPSNKVTEKGKDVELRCDPISGHTALYWYRQSLGQGLEFLIYFQGNSAPDKSGLPSDRFSAERTGGSVSTLTIQRTQQEDSAVYLCASSPGGGGDNEQFFGPGTRLTVL.

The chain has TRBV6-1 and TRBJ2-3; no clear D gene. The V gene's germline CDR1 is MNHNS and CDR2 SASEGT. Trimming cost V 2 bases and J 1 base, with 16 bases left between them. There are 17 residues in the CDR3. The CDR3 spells CASSESFSSIGTDTQYF. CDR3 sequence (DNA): TGTGCCAGCAGTGAAAGTTTCTCTTCGATTGGCACAGATACGCAGTATTTT.